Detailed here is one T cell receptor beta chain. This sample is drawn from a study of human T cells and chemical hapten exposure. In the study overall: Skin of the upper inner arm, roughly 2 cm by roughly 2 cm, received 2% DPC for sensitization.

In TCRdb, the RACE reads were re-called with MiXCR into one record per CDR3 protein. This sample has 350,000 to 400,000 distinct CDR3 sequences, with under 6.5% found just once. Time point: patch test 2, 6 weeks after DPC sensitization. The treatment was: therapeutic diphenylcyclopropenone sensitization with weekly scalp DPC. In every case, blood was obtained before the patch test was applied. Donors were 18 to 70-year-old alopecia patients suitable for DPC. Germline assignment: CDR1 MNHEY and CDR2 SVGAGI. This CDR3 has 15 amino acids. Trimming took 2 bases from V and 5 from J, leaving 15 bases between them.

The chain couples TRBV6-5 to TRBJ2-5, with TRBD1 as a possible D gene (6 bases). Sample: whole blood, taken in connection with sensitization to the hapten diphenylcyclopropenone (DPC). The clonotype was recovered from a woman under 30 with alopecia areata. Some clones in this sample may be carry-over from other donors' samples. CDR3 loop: CASSYRIQGSETQYF. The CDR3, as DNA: TGTGCCAGCAGTTACCGAATACAGGGAAGCGAGACCCAGTACTTC.